This TCR beta chain is from a study of control samples from healthy donors and cancer patients. J gave up 7 bases and V 5 bases, and 6 bases lay outside the gene matches. From germline, CDR1 is SGHAT and CDR2 FQNNGV. The length of the CDR3 is 14 residues. The data were produced by immunoSEQ multiplex PCR, yet TCRdb's version contains in-frame clones alone and is incomplete. The data contain under 85,000 clones, around 84% of them singletons. Sequencing was done on a sample of PBMCs. This TCR came from a woman in her fifties or sixties with lung cancer. This sequence joins TRBV11-2 and TRBJ2-1; 9 bases are shared with TRBD1. In DNA form, the CDR3 reads TGTGCCAGCAGCCAGGGACAGGGAAGAAATGAGCAGTTCTTC. Translation gives CASSQGQGRNEQFF. Looking up the rest from reference TRBV11-2 and TRBJ2-1 gives the full variable domain: EAGVAQSPRYKIIEKRQSVAFWCNPISGHATLYWYQQILGQGPKLLIQFQNNGVVDDSQLPKDRFSAERLKGVDSTLKIQPAKLEDSAVYLCASSQGQGRNEQFFGPGTRLTVL.